Presented here are 18 T cell receptor beta chains from one specimen sequenced in a study of CD8 T cells in Susac syndrome. Roughly 0.45 to 1 ug RNA was reverse transcribed with random hexamers. In TCRdb, the immunoSEQ multiplex PCR reads were re-called with MiXCR into one record per CDR3 protein. The sample lists almost 450,000 distinct CDR3 sequences, more than 80% seen once, with about 0.12% in the top ten. The specimen sequenced was CD8+ T cells from PBMCs. Receptors originate from a human donor with multiple sclerosis.

The rearrangement uses TRBV27 and TRBJ2-7, with D possibly TRBD1 on 5 matching bases. Germline CDR1 MNHEY, CDR2 SMNVEV (reference sequence). This CDR3 is built from 15 residues. V dropped 0 bases and J dropped 4 bases, with 13 bases sitting between them. CDR3 loop: CASSLSTGPRYEQYF. In nucleotides, the CDR3 is TGTGCCAGCAGTTTATCCACAGGACCCCGATACGAGCAGTACTTC.

This chain uses TRBV2 with TRBJ2-7; D is unclear. Germline CDR1 and CDR2: SNHLY and FYNNEI. The CDR3 has 15 amino acids. V was clipped by 1 base and J by 3 bases, with 13 bases between them. The CDR3 is CASSEVLNPFYEQYF. CDR3 DNA sequence: TGTGCCAGCAGTGAAGTCCTTAATCCCTTCTACGAGCAGTACTTC.

The chain employs TRBV14 and TRBJ2-5; D possibly uses TRBD1 or TRBD2 (6 bases each). The CDR3 runs to 15 residues. Germline values: CDR1 SGHDN, CDR2 FVKESK. Trimming left V 0 bases short and J 5 bases short, with 13 bases between. The CDR3 nucleotides are TGTGCCAGCAGCCAAGAGCAGAGGGGGGCTGAGACCCAGTACTTC. Translated: CASSQEQRGAETQYF.

V gene TRBV28 combines with J gene TRBJ1-5, with D maybe TRBD1 (6 bases). The CDR3 runs 16 residues. Between the trimmed V and J ends, which lost 3 bases and 6 bases, there was a span of 18 bases. CDR1 MDHEN and CDR2 SYDVKM come from the germline V gene. CDR3 loop: CASSFQDSVSRQPQHF. CDR3 nucleotides: TGTGCCAGCAGTTTTCAGGACAGTGTGAGCCGTCAGCCCCAGCATTTT.

This clonotype has just one count. The chain employs TRBV14 and TRBJ1-2, with TRBD1 matching over 9 bases. CDR3 length: 19 amino acids. V shed 0 bases, J shed 7 bases, and the junction held 18 bases outside the gene matches. The germline V gene has CDR1 SGHDN and CDR2 FVKESK. The CDR3 protein is CASSQDAQGAQRHLTGYTF. In DNA form, the CDR3 reads TGTGCCAGCAGCCAAGATGCACAGGGGGCCCAACGCCACCTGACTGGCTACACCTTC.

V and J are TRBV12-3 or TRBV12-4 and TRBJ2-7; 9 bases agree with TRBD2. The CDR3 covers 14 residues. V shed 7 bases, J shed 6 bases, and the junction held 10 bases outside the gene matches. The CDR3 sequence is CASTLSGSPLEQYF. The CDR3 coding sequence is TGTGCCAGCACCCTTAGCGGGAGCCCACTCGAGCAGTACTTC.

The chain uses TRBV28 and TRBJ2-2; 8 bases are a match to TRBD1. CDR1 and CDR2 from the germline V gene are MDHEN and SYDVKM. V shed 9 bases, J shed 7 bases, and the junction held 7 bases outside the gene matches. The CDR3 runs to 13 residues. CDR3 in DNA: TGTGCCAGTACCCCAGGGGGCGGCGGGGAGCTGTTTTTT. Protein sequence: CASTPGGGGELFF. The variable domain in full, with the rest retrieved from reference TRBV28 and TRBJ2-2, is DVKVTQSSRYLVKRTGEKVFLECVQDMDHENMFWYRQDPGLGLRLIYFSYDVKMKEKGDIPEGYSVSREKKERFSLILESASTNQTSMYLCASTPGGGGELFFGEGSRLTVL.

As regards this clonotype: At one end the junction does not follow the germline gene, possibly because of a read error. J is TRBJ2-7 and V is TRBV6-5, with a tentative D call TRBD2 (6 bases). The germline V gene has CDR1 MNHEY and CDR2 SVGAGI. This CDR3 has 18 residues. The CDR3 spells CASSYSAGHHTGVYEQYF. The CDR3 coding sequence is TGTGCCAGCAGCTACTCTGCGGGGCACCATACCGGAGTCTACGAGCAGTACTTC.

This clonotype was seen more than once but under ten times. The chain links TRBV29-1 to TRBJ2-7; TRBD2 might be the D (5 bases). CDR1 is SQVTM and CDR2 is ANQGSEA in the germline V gene. The V and J ends lost 6 bases and 4 bases respectively, with 16 bases between them. The CDR3 covers 13 residues. CDR3 DNA sequence: TGCAGCGTATTGACTACCGAGAGATACGAGCAGTACTTC. Protein sequence: CSVLTTERYEQYF.

This chain joins TRBV5-1 and TRBJ2-5; possible D gene TRBD1, 7 bases. Germline CDR1 SGHRS, CDR2 YFSETQ. The CDR3 spans 15 residues. V was cut by 0 bases and J by 5 bases, with 14 bases left in between. CDR3 bases: TGCGCCAGCAGCTTGGGGGGCCAGGGGGGCGAGACCCAGTACTTC. Its translation: CASSLGGQGGETQYF.

In DNA form, the CDR3 reads TGTGCCAGTAGTATACCGGAAGACCAGGCTTCGGAGGAGCCCCAGCATTTT. Amino acid sequence: CASSIPEDQASEEPQHF. This chain uses TRBV19 with TRBJ1-5, with D unclear. Germline V gene sequence: CDR1 LNHDA, CDR2 SQIVND (reference sequence). The CDR3 has 17 residues. Trimming removed 2 bases from V and 8 bases from J, with 22 bases in between.

In regard to this clonotype: A read error may produce the germline difference seen at one junction end. The V and J genes are TRBV20-1 and TRBJ1-1; D gene ambiguous. CDR1 and CDR2 (germline): DFQATT, SNEGSKA (reference sequence). There are 14 residues in the CDR3. The CDR3 DNA follows: TGCAGTGCTCGAGAGGGCGAGGTGAACACTGAAGCTTTCTTT. Translated, it gives CSAREGEVNTEAFF.

CDR3 in DNA: TGCGCCAGCAGCCTGGGCATTGCGGGAGTATACCAAGAGACCCAGTACTTC. It encodes CASSLGIAGVYQETQYF. J is TRBJ2-5 and V is TRBV5-1, with 7 bases identical to TRBD2. Trimming at V came to 4 bases and at J to 0 bases, leaving 12 bases not matched to a gene. The germline gives CDR1 SGHRS, CDR2 YFSETQ. The CDR3 runs to 17 residues.

This clonotype has only one observation. This CDR3 fails to terminate in the conserved phenylalanine or tryptophan, so it likely reflects a read error. J is TRBJ1-2 and V is TRBV30; no reliable D call. The CDR3 runs to 14 residues. Germline-derived CDR1 and CDR2 are GTSNPN and SVGIG (reference sequence). V lost 0 bases, J lost 8 bases, and 16 bases lay in between. The CDR3 DNA reads as TGTGCCTGGAGTGTACCTCTCCGGGAGTACGGCTACACCTTG. It specifies CAWSVPLREYGYTL.

The CDR3 here is CASSSAHPGQGSGKQFF. CDR3 coding DNA: TGTGCCAGCAGCTCTGCCCATCCGGGACAGGGGTCCGGTAAGCAGTTCTTC. The V call is TRBV11-3, the J call TRBJ2-1; 10 bases are a match to TRBD1. The CDR3 totals 17 residues. CDR1 and CDR2 (germline): SGHNT, YENEEA. J lost 11 bases, V lost 4 bases, and 17 bases had no gene match. Using reference TRBV11-3 and TRBJ2-1 for the parts outside the CDR3, the full variable domain is EAGVVQSPRYKIIEKKQPVAFWCNPISGHNTLYWYLQNLGQGPELLIRYENEEAVDDSQLPKDRFSAERLKGVDSTLKIQPAELGDSAVYLCASSSAHPGQGSGKQFFGPGTRLTVL.

This clonotype was seen a few times. The J gene is TRBJ2-3, the V gene TRBV11-2; D possibly uses TRBD1 or TRBD2 (5 bases each). The CDR3 extends over 19 amino acids. Per germline, CDR1 SGHAT and CDR2 FQNNGV. Between the trimmed V and J ends, which lost 0 bases and 0 bases, there was a span of 19 bases. This chain's CDR3 is CASSLDLLRGTSSTDTQYF. DNA for the CDR3: TGTGCCAGCAGCTTAGACCTATTGAGGGGAACTTCTAGCACAGATACGCAGTATTTT. Full variable domain (remainder filled in from reference TRBV11-2 and TRBJ2-3): EAGVAQSPRYKIIEKRQSVAFWCNPISGHATLYWYQQILGQGPKLLIQFQNNGVVDDSQLPKDRFSAERLKGVDSTLKIQPAKLEDSAVYLCASSLDLLRGTSSTDTQYFGPGTRLTVL.

The chain recombines TRBV28 with TRBJ2-1; no firm D call. CDR1 is MDHEN, CDR2 SYDVKM, per germline. This CDR3 is 15 amino acids long. Trimming took 6 bases from V and 5 from J, leaving 17 bases between them. The CDR3 loop reads CASSPEGYINNEQFF. CDR3 sequence (DNA): TGTGCCAGCAGCCCCGAAGGGTACATTAACAATGAGCAGTTCTTC.

The chain combines TRBV4-1 with TRBJ1-5, with no clear D. Per the germline V gene, CDR1 is MGHRA and CDR2 is YSYEKL. V shed 1 base and J shed 4 bases, with 11 bases lying between them. The CDR3 extends over 15 amino acids. Here the CDR3 DNA reads TGCGCCAGCAGCCAAGGAGTCGCGGCAAATCAGCCCCAGCATTTT. The encoded protein is CASSQGVAANQPQHF.